The 9 T cell receptor beta chains listed next were all sequenced from one sample in a study of radiation and T cells in renal cell carcinoma. Assay used: immunoSEQ multiplex PCR; TCRdb lists only in-frame clones, some missing. The table has approximately 16,000 clones, about 50% seen once. Treatment noted: treatment-naive control, cytoreductive nephrectomy. The sample in question was tumor tissue, obtained from a patient whose treatment was nephrectomy without radiotherapy. The source of these receptors is a man aged 40-49 years with renal cell carcinoma.

The rearrangement links TRBV4-2 to TRBJ1-1; D may be TRBD1 (5 bases). This CDR3 spans 11 amino acids. Trimming removed 8 bases from V and 10 bases from J, with 14 bases in between. From germline, CDR1 is LGHNA and CDR2 YNFKEQ. CDR3 residues: CASGGTVGAFF. The CDR3 region has the DNA TGTGCCAGCGGCGGGACGGTGGGAGCTTTCTTT.

The V and J genes are TRBV5-1 and TRBJ2-2; tentatively, D is TRBD2 (5 bases). Between the trimmed V and J ends, which lost 6 bases and 1 base, there was a span of 16 bases. This CDR3 region has 16 residues. Per germline, CDR1 SGHRS and CDR2 YFSETQ. The CDR3 sequence: CASTLEGGLNTGELFF. For the CDR3, the DNA is TGCGCCAGCACCCTGGAAGGAGGCCTGAACACCGGGGAGCTGTTTTTT.

This clone has only a few counts. This rearrangement joins TRBV7-9 to TRBJ2-5; TRBD2 matches at 10 bases. The V segment lost 1 base and the J segment 3 bases; nucleotides outside the gene matches: 8. This CDR3 has 17 amino acids. Germline values: CDR1 SEHNR, CDR2 FQNEAQ (reference sequence). The CDR3 nucleotides are TGTGCCAGCAGCTTAGTAGCGGGGGGCGTTGAGAAAGAGACCCAGTACTTC. Translating gives CASSLVAGGVEKETQYF.

The rearrangement uses TRBV5-8 and TRBJ2-2, with 9 bases that match TRBD1. Per germline, CDR1 SGHTS and CDR2 YDEGEE. CDR3 length: 17 residues. Unmatched junction bases numbered 10, after V lost 1 base and J lost 6 bases. CDR3 amino acids: CASSLWIGQGIAGELFF. The DNA of the CDR3 is TGTGCCAGCAGCTTGTGGATCGGACAGGGGATAGCCGGGGAGCTGTTTTTT.

The chain recombines TRBV4-2 with TRBJ1-3, with a possible D match to TRBD1 (5 bases). The germline V gene encodes CDR1 LGHNA and CDR2 YNFKEQ. Trimming shortened V by 2 bases and J by 3 bases, and 14 bases separated the two germline ends. This CDR3 has 16 amino acids. The CDR3 loop reads CASSQQGQGGGNTIYF. DNA of the CDR3: TGTGCCAGCAGCCAACAAGGGCAGGGAGGTGGAAACACCATATATTTT.

The chain joins TRBV5-1 to TRBJ2-1; TRBD1 aligns across 8 bases. Germline trimming cut 1 base from V and 0 bases from J; bases unmatched to any gene: 3. Germline-derived CDR1 and CDR2 are SGHRS and YFSETQ. The CDR3 runs 16 residues. The CDR3 sequence: CASSLPTGGSYNEQFF. The CDR3 coding sequence is TGCGCCAGCAGCTTGCCTACAGGGGGCTCCTACAATGAGCAGTTCTTC. The full variable domain, rest sourced from reference TRBV5-1 and TRBJ2-1, is KAGVTQTPRYLIKTRGQQVTLSCSPISGHRSVSWYQQTPGQGLQFLFEYFSETQRNKGNFPGRFSGRQFSNSRSEMNVSTLELGDSALYLCASSLPTGGSYNEQFFGPGTRLTVL.

The J gene is TRBJ2-2, the V gene TRBV7-3; D may be TRBD2 (5 bases). The CDR3 covers 13 residues. The ends were cut back, 5 bases at V and 8 bases at J, with 12 bases in the middle. Germline-derived CDR1 and CDR2 are SGHTA and FQGTGA. The CDR3 region is CASSPTRLGELFF. DNA for the CDR3: TGTGCCAGCAGCCCAACAAGACTAGGGGAGCTGTTTTTT.

This chain uses TRBV6-6 with TRBJ2-6; 7 positions agree with TRBD1. J was trimmed by 2 bases and V by 6 bases; bases with no gene match: 1. CDR1 is MNHNY, CDR2 SVGAGI, per germline (reference sequence). The CDR3 has 14 amino acids. CDR3 in DNA: TGTGCCAGCAGAGACAGGGCTGGGGCCAACGTCCTGACTTTC. Translation gives CASRDRAGANVLTF.

V gene TRBV2 combines with J gene TRBJ1-5, with D maybe TRBD1 (6 bases). Trimming cost V 5 bases and J 4 bases, with 9 bases left between them. The CDR3 has 13 amino acids. Germline V gene sequence: CDR1 SNHLY, CDR2 FYNNEI. The CDR3 loop is CASSQDRNQPQHF. CDR3 nucleotides: TGTGCCAGCAGTCAGGACAGAAATCAGCCCCAGCATTTT.